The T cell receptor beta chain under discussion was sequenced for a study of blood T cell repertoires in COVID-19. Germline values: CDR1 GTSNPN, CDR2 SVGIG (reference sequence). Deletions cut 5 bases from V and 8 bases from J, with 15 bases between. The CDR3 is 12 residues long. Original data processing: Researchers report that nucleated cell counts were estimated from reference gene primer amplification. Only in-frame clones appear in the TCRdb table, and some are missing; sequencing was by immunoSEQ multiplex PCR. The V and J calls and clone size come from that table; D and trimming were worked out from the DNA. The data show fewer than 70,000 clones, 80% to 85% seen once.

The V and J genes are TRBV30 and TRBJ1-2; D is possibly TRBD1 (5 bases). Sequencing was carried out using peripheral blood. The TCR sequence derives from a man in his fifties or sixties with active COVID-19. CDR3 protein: CAWAEGTLGYTF. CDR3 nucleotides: TGTGCCTGGGCGGAAGGGACTCTAGGCTACACCTTC.